The clone carrying this T cell receptor (beta chain) was counted a few times. In the original processing: By means of reference gene primer amplification, nucleated cell counts were estimated. Assay used: immunoSEQ multiplex PCR; TCRdb lists only in-frame clones, some missing. The V and J calls and the clone size are those of that table, but D and trimming were determined from the DNA. The sample lists some 210,000 clones, around nine tenths seen once, with 5.5% to 6.5% in the top ten. This entry belongs to a study of blood T cell repertoires in COVID-19. Study details: Samples representing acute and convalescent COVID-19 were sourced from the United States, Italy and Spain.

This CDR3 region has 14 residues. Trimming removed 6 bases from V and 3 bases from J, with 14 bases in between. Per the germline V gene, CDR1 is MDHEN and CDR2 is SYDVKM. The TCR sequence derives from a man in his sixties who had recovered from COVID-19. The chain is built from TRBV28 and TRBJ1-1; weak D call: TRBD1 (6 bases). The sequencing input was peripheral blood. The CDR3 coding sequence is TGTGCCAGCAGGAATTACAGGGTTGACACTGAAGCTTTCTTT. Protein sequence: CASRNYRVDTEAFF. The full variable domain, its missing parts supplied by reference TRBV28 and TRBJ1-1, is DVKVTQSSRYLVKRTGEKVFLECVQDMDHENMFWYRQDPGLGLRLIYFSYDVKMKEKGDIPEGYSVSREKKERFSLILESASTNQTSMYLCASRNYRVDTEAFFGQGTRLTVV.